This is a list of T cell receptor beta chains from one sample in a study of T cell repertoires in cytomegalovirus infection. TCRdb fed the reads into MiXCR, producing one record per CDR3 protein. The sample has more than 85,000 distinct CDR3 sequences; 16% are singletons. What was sequenced was PBMCs. The receptor set was obtained from a human donor in good health (CMV status not recorded). Some clones in this sample may be carry-over from other donors' samples. Each CDR3 is given with its conserved first and last residue. The order of the fields is J gene, CDR3 length, clone size, V gene, D gene, CDR3 protein, CDR3 DNA. D genes are given only for firm matches. A row's size may be missing; if present it is once, few, many or a size class.

J: TRBJ1-5
length: 15
size: -
V: TRBV28
D: -
CDR3: CASSLPPASNQPQHF
DNA: TGTGCCAGCAGTCTCCCCCCCGCTAGCAATCAGCCCCAGCATTTT

J: TRBJ2-7
length: 14
size: few
V: TRBV7-9
D: TRBD2
CDR3: CASSSAGEPYEQYF
DNA: TGTGCCAGCAGCTCGGCGGGGGAGCCCTACGAGCAGTACTTC

J: TRBJ2-7
length: 14
size: few
V: TRBV7-2
D: TRBD1
CDR3: CASSLRYRGYEQYF
DNA: TGTGCCAGCAGCTTAAGGTACAGGGGGTACGAGCAGTACTTC

J: TRBJ1-1
length: 12
size: many
V: TRBV7-2
D: -
CDR3: CASSLAGFEAFF
DNA: TGTGCCAGCAGCTTAGCAGGCTTTGAAGCTTTCTTT

J: TRBJ2-1
length: 14
size: -
V: TRBV20-1
D: TRBD2
CDR3: CSARDRTSDNEQFF
DNA: TGCAGTGCTAGAGATCGTACTAGCGACAATGAGCAGTTCTTC

J: TRBJ2-5
length: 16
size: many
V: TRBV7-2
D: -
CDR3: CASSLNFGQWQETQYF
DNA: TGTGCCAGCAGCTTAAATTTCGGACAATGGCAAGAGACCCAGTACTTC

J: TRBJ1-1
length: 14
size: -
V: TRBV3-1
D: TRBD1
CDR3: CASSQVAQGDEAFF
DNA: TGTGCCAGCAGCCAAGTTGCACAGGGGGATGAAGCTTTCTTT

J: TRBJ1-1
length: 13
size: many
V: TRBV7-3
D: -
CDR3: CASSSDTYTEAFF
DNA: TGTGCCAGCAGCTCGGATACTTACACTGAAGCTTTCTTT

J: TRBJ2-5
length: 15
size: few
V: TRBV7-3
D: TRBD2
CDR3: CASSSSGGQEETQYF
DNA: TGTGCCAGCAGCTCTAGCGGGGGGCAGGAGGAGACCCAGTACTTC

J: TRBJ2-3
length: 15
size: few
V: TRBV6-2/TRBV6-3
D: TRBD1
CDR3: CASTGGQEESDTQYF
DNA: TGTGCCAGCACCGGAGGACAGGAGGAATCAGATACGCAGTATTTT

J: TRBJ2-1
length: 12
size: many
V: TRBV19
D: -
CDR3: CASNRGGNEQFF
DNA: TGTGCCTCAAACAGGGGAGGGAATGAGCAGTTCTTC

J: TRBJ2-1
length: 15
size: -
V: TRBV18
D: -
CDR3: CASSPIAGDNNEQFF
DNA: TGTGCCAGCTCACCAATTGCAGGAGATAACAATGAGCAGTTCTTC

J: TRBJ2-5
length: 14
size: -
V: TRBV2
D: TRBD2
CDR3: CASSDVAGGLIQYF
DNA: TGTGCCAGCAGTGACGTCGCGGGGGGCCTGATTCAGTACTTC

J: TRBJ2-3
length: 16
size: many
V: TRBV7-2
D: TRBD2
CDR3: CASSLIWRGGADTQYF
DNA: TGTGCCAGCAGCTTGATATGGCGGGGGGGCGCAGATACGCAGTATTTT

J: TRBJ1-1
length: 15
size: few
V: TRBV6-2/TRBV6-3
D: -
CDR3: CASSYRRKVGTEAFF
DNA: TGTGCCAGCAGTTACAGGAGGAAGGTTGGGACTGAAGCTTTCTTT

J: TRBJ2-3
length: 15
size: few
V: TRBV2
D: TRBD1
CDR3: CASSGDRGSADTQYF
DNA: TGTGCCAGCAGTGGAGACAGGGGAAGCGCAGATACGCAGTATTTT

J: TRBJ2-2
length: 15
size: -
V: TRBV5-1
D: TRBD1
CDR3: CASSFSQGPTGELFF
DNA: TGCGCCAGCAGCTTCTCACAGGGGCCCACCGGGGAGCTGTTTTTT

J: TRBJ2-3
length: 14
size: -
V: TRBV2
D: TRBD1
CDR3: CASIPQGEADTQYF
DNA: TGTGCCAGCATTCCACAGGGGGAGGCAGATACGCAGTATTTT

J: TRBJ2-7
length: 12
size: -
V: TRBV20-1
D: -
CDR3: CSTNENSYEQYF
DNA: TGCAGTACGAACGAGAACTCCTACGAGCAGTACTTC

J: TRBJ2-3
length: 13
size: few
V: TRBV29-1
D: TRBD2
CDR3: CSVEGTAGGEEYF
DNA: TGCAGCGTTGAAGGTACCGCGGGGGGTGAGGAGTATTTT

J: TRBJ2-2
length: 13
size: -
V: TRBV6-1
D: TRBD1
CDR3: CAIGTANTGELFF
DNA: TGTGCCATCGGGACAGCGAACACCGGGGAGCTGTTTTTT

J: TRBJ1-4
length: 14
size: many
V: TRBV20-1
D: TRBD1
CDR3: CSAPGTAEGGKLFF
DNA: TGCAGTGCACCTGGGACAGCCGAGGGCGGAAAACTGTTTTTT

J: TRBJ1-5
length: 16
size: few
V: TRBV4-3
D: -
CDR3: CASSQSPRGVNQPQHF
DNA: TGCGCCAGCAGCCAGTCCCCCCGGGGCGTCAATCAGCCCCAGCATTTT

J: TRBJ1-1
length: 13
size: many
V: TRBV10-3
D: -
CDR3: CATLLGGNTEAFF
DNA: TGTGCCACCCTCCTCGGAGGGAACACTGAAGCTTTCTTT

J: TRBJ1-5
length: 14
size: -
V: TRBV28
D: -
CDR3: CASSLYQSNQPQHF
DNA: TGTGCCAGCAGTTTATACCAAAGCAATCAGCCCCAGCATTTT

J: TRBJ1-1
length: 17
size: -
V: TRBV6-2/TRBV6-3
D: TRBD1
CDR3: CASSYPTGQGIRTEAFF
DNA: TGTGCCAGCAGTTACCCCACTGGACAGGGAATCAGAACTGAAGCTTTCTTT

J: TRBJ1-2
length: 12
size: many
V: TRBV28
D: -
CDR3: CASGISNYGYTF
DNA: TGTGCCAGCGGTATCTCTAACTATGGCTACACCTTC

J: TRBJ2-1
length: 12
size: -
V: TRBV10-3
D: -
CDR3: CAISEEDNEQFF
DNA: TGTGCCATCAGTGAAGAAGACAATGAGCAGTTCTTC

J: TRBJ1-3
length: 14
size: many
V: TRBV4-1
D: -
CDR3: CASRPGLTGNTIYF
DNA: TGCGCCAGCAGACCCGGACTAACCGGGAACACCATATATTTT

J: TRBJ2-7
length: 14
size: -
V: TRBV28
D: -
CDR3: CASRSGTHIYEQYF
DNA: TGTGCCAGCAGATCCGGGACACACATCTACGAGCAGTACTTC

J: TRBJ1-1
length: 11
size: -
V: TRBV29-1
D: -
CDR3: CSVVAGRQAFF
DNA: TGCAGCGTTGTCGCCGGGAGGCAAGCTTTCTTT

J: TRBJ2-7
length: 14
size: -
V: TRBV3-1
D: -
CDR3: CASSQGTGTYEQYF
DNA: TGTGCCAGCAGCCAAGGGACCGGAACCTACGAGCAGTACTTC

J: TRBJ1-5
length: 13
size: -
V: TRBV7-2
D: -
CDR3: CASSLAVGQPQHF
DNA: TGTGCCAGCAGCTTAGCGGTAGGGCAGCCCCAGCATTTT

J: TRBJ1-1
length: 15
size: -
V: TRBV6-2/TRBV6-3
D: -
CDR3: CASSSPSGGNTEAFF
DNA: TGTGCCAGCAGTTCCCCTTCCGGGGGGAACACTGAAGCTTTCTTT

J: TRBJ2-6
length: 17
size: many
V: TRBV7-2
D: TRBD1
CDR3: CASSSQTGVSGANVLTF
DNA: TGTGCCAGCAGCTCACAGACAGGGGTTTCAGGGGCCAACGTCCTGACTTTC

J: TRBJ1-3
length: 13
size: -
V: TRBV20-1
D: -
CDR3: CSASGPSGNTIYF
DNA: TGCAGTGCTAGTGGACCCTCTGGAAACACCATATATTTT

J: TRBJ2-3
length: 12
size: -
V: TRBV20-1
D: -
CDR3: CSAPPATDTQYF
DNA: TGCAGTGCCCCCCCAGCTACAGATACGCAGTATTTT

J: TRBJ2-2
length: 15
size: -
V: TRBV19
D: -
CDR3: CASTLGPIATGELFF
DNA: TGTGCCAGTACCCTAGGACCCATTGCCACCGGGGAGCTGTTTTTT

J: TRBJ2-7
length: 14
size: few
V: TRBV7-9
D: TRBD1
CDR3: CASSFLGQAYEQYF
DNA: TGTGCCAGCAGCTTTCTAGGACAGGCGTACGAGCAGTACTTC

J: TRBJ2-3
length: 17
size: -
V: TRBV19
D: TRBD2
CDR3: CASSMTSGGATSDTQYF
DNA: TGTGCCAGTAGTATGACTAGCGGGGGAGCCACCAGCGATACGCAGTATTTT

J: TRBJ1-2
length: 13
size: many
V: TRBV7-2
D: -
CDR3: CASGKGSNYGYTF
DNA: TGTGCCAGCGGCAAGGGTTCTAACTATGGCTACACCTTC

J: TRBJ1-2
length: 13
size: -
V: TRBV12-5
D: -
CDR3: CASGWSGIYGYTF
DNA: TGTGCTAGTGGTTGGTCAGGGATCTATGGCTACACCTTC

J: TRBJ2-3
length: 13
size: -
V: TRBV5-1
D: -
CDR3: CASSLAEGGRKYF
DNA: TGCGCCAGCAGCTTGGCCGAGGGGGGGCGTAAGTATTTT

J: TRBJ1-6
length: 14
size: -
V: TRBV7-8
D: -
CDR3: CASSRAAYNSPLHF
DNA: TGTGCCAGCAGCAGAGCAGCCTATAATTCACCCCTCCACTTT

J: TRBJ2-7
length: 12
size: -
V: TRBV6-1
D: -
CDR3: CATSERSKVEYF
DNA: TGTGCCACCTCAGAGAGATCCAAAGTGGAGTACTTC

J: TRBJ1-1
length: 15
size: -
V: TRBV4-3
D: -
CDR3: CASSQEGAQGTEAFF
DNA: TGCGCCAGCAGCCAAGAGGGGGCCCAGGGCACTGAAGCTTTCTTT

J: TRBJ2-3
length: 11
size: -
V: TRBV6-2/TRBV6-3
D: -
CDR3: CASRIADTQYF
DNA: TGTGCCAGCAGGATCGCAGATACGCAGTATTTT

J: TRBJ1-3
length: 14
size: -
V: TRBV10-3
D: -
CDR3: CAISEDSSGNTIYF
DNA: TGTGCCATCAGTGAGGACAGCTCTGGAAACACCATATATTTT

J: TRBJ1-6
length: 14
size: few
V: TRBV20-1
D: -
CDR3: CSARVRLLDSPLHF
DNA: TGCAGTGCTAGAGTTCGACTGCTTGATTCACCCCTCCACTTT

J: TRBJ2-1
length: 12
size: few
V: TRBV5-1
D: -
CDR3: CASSLGESEQFF
DNA: TGCGCCAGCAGCTTGGGAGAATCTGAGCAGTTCTTC

J: TRBJ2-7
length: 16
size: few
V: TRBV7-9
D: -
CDR3: CASSDMKGRGSYEQYF
DNA: TGTGCCAGCAGCGACATGAAGGGAAGGGGATCCTACGAGCAGTACTTC

J: TRBJ1-4
length: 18
size: -
V: TRBV28
D: TRBD1
CDR3: CASSLLGTGVSTNEKLFF
DNA: TGTGCCAGCAGTTTACTTGGGACAGGGGTTTCAACTAATGAAAAACTGTTTTTT

J: TRBJ1-1
length: 13
size: few
V: TRBV15
D: -
CDR3: CATSRDLGTEAFF
DNA: TGTGCCACCAGCAGAGATTTGGGGACTGAAGCTTTCTTT

J: TRBJ1-5
length: 15
size: few
V: TRBV19
D: -
CDR3: CATESTGYSNQPQHF
DNA: TGTGCCACCGAGAGCACAGGGTATAGCAATCAGCCCCAGCATTTT

J: TRBJ2-1
length: 13
size: many
V: TRBV5-6
D: -
CDR3: CASRARGRLEQFF
DNA: TGTGCCAGCAGGGCGCGGGGGCGCTTGGAGCAGTTCTTC